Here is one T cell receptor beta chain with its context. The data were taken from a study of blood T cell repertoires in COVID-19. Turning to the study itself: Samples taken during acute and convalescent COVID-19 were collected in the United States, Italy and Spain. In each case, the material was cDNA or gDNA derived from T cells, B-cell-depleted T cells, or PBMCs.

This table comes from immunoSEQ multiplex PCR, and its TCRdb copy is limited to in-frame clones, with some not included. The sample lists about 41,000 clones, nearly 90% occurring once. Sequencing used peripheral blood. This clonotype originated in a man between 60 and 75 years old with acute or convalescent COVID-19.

In DNA form, the CDR3 reads TGTGCCAGCAGGACAGGTCCCTATGGCTACACCTTC. This encodes CASRTGPYGYTF. The chain is built from TRBV6-5 and TRBJ1-2, with D perhaps matching TRBD1 (6 bases). The CDR3 length is 12 residues. From germline, CDR1 is MNHEY and CDR2 SVGAGI. The V end was cut by 6 bases, the J end by 4 bases, with 9 bases between.